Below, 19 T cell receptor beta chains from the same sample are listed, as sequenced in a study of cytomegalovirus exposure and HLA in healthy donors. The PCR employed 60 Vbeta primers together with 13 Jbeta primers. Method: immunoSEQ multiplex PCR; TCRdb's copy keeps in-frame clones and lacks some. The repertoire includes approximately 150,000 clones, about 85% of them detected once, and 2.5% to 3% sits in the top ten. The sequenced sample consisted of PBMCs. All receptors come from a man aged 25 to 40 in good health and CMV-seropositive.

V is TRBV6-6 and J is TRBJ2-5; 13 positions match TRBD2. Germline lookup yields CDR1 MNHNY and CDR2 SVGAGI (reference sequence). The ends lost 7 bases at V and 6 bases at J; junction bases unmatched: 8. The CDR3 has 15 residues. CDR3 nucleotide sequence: TGTGCCAGCATTTCTCGGACTAGCGGGAGACAGACCCAGTACTTC. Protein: CASISRTSGRQTQYF.

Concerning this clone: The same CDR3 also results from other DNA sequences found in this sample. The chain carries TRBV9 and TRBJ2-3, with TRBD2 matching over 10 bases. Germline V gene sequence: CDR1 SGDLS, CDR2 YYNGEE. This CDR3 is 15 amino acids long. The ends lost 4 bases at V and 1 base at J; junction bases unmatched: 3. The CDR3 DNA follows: TGTGCCAGCAGCCTTGGGACTAGCGGCACAGATACGCAGTATTTT. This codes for CASSLGTSGTDTQYF.

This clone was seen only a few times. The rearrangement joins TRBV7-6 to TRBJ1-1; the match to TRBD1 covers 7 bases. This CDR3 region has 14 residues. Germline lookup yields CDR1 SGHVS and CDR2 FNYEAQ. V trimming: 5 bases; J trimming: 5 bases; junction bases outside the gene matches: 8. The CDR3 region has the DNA TGTGCCAGCAGCCAAGAACAGGGGTGGACTGAAGCTTTCTTT. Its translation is CASSQEQGWTEAFF.

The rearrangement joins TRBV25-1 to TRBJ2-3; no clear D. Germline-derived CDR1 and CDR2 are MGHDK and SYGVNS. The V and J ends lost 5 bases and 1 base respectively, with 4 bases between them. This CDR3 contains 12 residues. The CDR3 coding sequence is TGTGCCAGCAGTCGCGGCACAGATACGCAGTATTTT. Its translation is CASSRGTDTQYF.

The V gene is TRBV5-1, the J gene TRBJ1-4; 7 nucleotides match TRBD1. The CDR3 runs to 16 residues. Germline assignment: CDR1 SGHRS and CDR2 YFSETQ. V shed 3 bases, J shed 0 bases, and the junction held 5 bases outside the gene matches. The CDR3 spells CASSSDRLATNEKLFF. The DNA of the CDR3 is TGCGCCAGCAGCTCGGACAGGCTCGCAACTAATGAAAAACTGTTTTTT.

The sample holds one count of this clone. CDR3 residues: CASSPRRTGTGGEQFF. DNA of the CDR3: TGCGCCAGCAGCCCCCGCCGAACGGGGACGGGGGGTGAGCAGTTCTTC. V usage is TRBV4-3 and J usage is TRBJ2-1, with 7 bases matching TRBD2. The CDR3 totals 16 residues. Germline V gene data show CDR1 as LGHNA and CDR2 as YSLEER. V gave up 4 bases and J gave up 9 bases; unmatched junction bases: 15.

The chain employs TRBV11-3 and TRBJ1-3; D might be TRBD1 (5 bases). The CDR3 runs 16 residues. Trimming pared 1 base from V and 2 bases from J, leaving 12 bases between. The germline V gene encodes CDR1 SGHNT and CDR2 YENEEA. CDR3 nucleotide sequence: TGTGCCAGCAGCTTAGCCCCGCGGGGGACTGGAAACACCATATATTTT. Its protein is CASSLAPRGTGNTIYF.

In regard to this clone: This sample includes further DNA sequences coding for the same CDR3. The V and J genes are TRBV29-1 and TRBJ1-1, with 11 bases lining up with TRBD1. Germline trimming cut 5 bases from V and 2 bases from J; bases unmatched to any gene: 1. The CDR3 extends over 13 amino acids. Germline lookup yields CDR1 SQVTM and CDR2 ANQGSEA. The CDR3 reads CSVRTGGNTEAFF. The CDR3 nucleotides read TGCAGCGTTCGGACAGGGGGCAACACTGAAGCTTTCTTT.

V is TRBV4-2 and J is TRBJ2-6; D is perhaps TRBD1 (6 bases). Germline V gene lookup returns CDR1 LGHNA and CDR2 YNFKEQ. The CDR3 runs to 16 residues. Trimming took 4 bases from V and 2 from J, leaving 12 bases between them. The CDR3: CASSRRRGPGANVLTF. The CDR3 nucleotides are TGTGCCAGCAGCCGCCGCAGGGGACCTGGGGCCAACGTCCTGACTTTC.

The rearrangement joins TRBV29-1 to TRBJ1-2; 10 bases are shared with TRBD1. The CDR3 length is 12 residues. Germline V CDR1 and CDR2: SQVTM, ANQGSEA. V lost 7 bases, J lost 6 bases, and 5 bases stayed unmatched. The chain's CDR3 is CSARQGAHGYTF. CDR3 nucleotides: TGCAGCGCCAGACAGGGGGCGCATGGCTACACCTTC.

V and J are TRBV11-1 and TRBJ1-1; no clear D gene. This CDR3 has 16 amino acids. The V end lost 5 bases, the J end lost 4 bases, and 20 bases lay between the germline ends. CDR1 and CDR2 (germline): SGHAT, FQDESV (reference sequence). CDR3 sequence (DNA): TGTGCCAGCAGCCCAGAATCGAGGGTACTGGGCACTGAAGCTTTCTTT. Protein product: CASSPESRVLGTEAFF.

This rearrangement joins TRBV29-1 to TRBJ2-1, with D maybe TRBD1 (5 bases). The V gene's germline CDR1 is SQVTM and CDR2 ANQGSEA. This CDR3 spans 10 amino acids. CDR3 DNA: TGCAGGACAGACGACTATGAGCAGTTCTTC. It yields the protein CRTDDYEQFF.

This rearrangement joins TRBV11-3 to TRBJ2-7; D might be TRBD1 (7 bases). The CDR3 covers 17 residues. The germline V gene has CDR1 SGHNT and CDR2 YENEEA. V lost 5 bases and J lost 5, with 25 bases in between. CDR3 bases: TGTGCCAGCAGCCCAGGGGGTAGCGGATCCCTGGAGGACGAGCAGTACTTC. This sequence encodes CASSPGGSGSLEDEQYF.

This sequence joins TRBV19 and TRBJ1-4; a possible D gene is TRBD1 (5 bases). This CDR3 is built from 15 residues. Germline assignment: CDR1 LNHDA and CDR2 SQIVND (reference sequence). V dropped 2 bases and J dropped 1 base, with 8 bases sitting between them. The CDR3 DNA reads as TGTGCCAGTAGTATATCAGGGAAAACTAATGAAAAACTGTTTTTT. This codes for CASSISGKTNEKLFF.

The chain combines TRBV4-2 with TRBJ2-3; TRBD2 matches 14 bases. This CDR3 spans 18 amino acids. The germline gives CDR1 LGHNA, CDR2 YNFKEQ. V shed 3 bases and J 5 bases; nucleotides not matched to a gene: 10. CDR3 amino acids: CASSQVTSGRAGRDTQYF. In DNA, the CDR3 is TGTGCCAGCAGCCAGGTGACTAGCGGGAGGGCCGGGAGAGATACGCAGTATTTT.

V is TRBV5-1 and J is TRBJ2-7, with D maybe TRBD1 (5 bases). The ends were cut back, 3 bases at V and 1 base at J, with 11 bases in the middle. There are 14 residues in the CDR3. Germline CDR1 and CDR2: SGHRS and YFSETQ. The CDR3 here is CASSSNPGSYEQYV. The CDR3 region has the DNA TGCGCCAGCAGCTCTAACCCAGGGTCCTACGAGCAGTACGTC.

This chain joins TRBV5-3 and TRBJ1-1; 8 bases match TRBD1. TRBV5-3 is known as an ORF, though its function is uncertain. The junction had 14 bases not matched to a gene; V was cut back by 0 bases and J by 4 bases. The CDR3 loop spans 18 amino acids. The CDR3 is CARSLGHPPVQGGTEAFF. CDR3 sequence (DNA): TGTGCCAGAAGCTTGGGGCACCCACCGGTACAGGGGGGCACTGAAGCTTTCTTT.

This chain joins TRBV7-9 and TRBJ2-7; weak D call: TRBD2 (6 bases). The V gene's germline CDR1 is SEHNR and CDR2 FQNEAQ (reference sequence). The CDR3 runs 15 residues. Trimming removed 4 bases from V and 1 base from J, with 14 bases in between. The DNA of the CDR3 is TGTGCCAGCAGCTCGACCGGGACTGTTTCCTACGAGCAGTACTTC. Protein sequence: CASSSTGTVSYEQYF.

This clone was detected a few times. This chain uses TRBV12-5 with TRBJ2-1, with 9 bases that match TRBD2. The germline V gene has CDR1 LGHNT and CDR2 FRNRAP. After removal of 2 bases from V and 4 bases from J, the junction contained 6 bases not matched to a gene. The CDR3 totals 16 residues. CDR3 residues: CASGLNSGRQYNEQFF. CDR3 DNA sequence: TGTGCTAGTGGTTTGAATAGCGGGAGACAATACAATGAGCAGTTCTTC.